Each of the 16 T cell receptor beta chains below was sequenced from the same sample in a study of regulatory T cells in long-lasting Graves disease. According to the study, TCR beta libraries were built with iRepertoire HTBI primers and CDR3-region Arm-PCR. MiXCR, run by TCRdb on the multiplex PCR reads, gives a single entry per CDR3 protein. The data contain 400,000 to 500,000 distinct CDR3 sequences, 12% to 15% of them singletons. Sample time point: newly diagnosed GD, antithyroid drugs for less than 3 months. The TCR library was made from RNA that had been extracted from PBMCs in TRIzol. This same sample was also part of a study on T cells in Graves' hyperthyroidism and ophthalmopathy.

The specimen was peripheral blood mononuclear cells (PBMCs), collected at new diagnosis, from a patient treated with antithyroid drugs. These receptor sequences come from a woman aged 45-59 years with Graves disease.

The chain recombines TRBV27 with TRBJ2-1; 10 bases map to TRBD2. Trimming at V came to 7 bases and at J to 1 base, leaving 13 bases not matched to a gene. The CDR3 is made up of 18 amino acids. Germline CDR1 MNHEY, CDR2 SMNVEV (reference sequence). CDR3 nucleotides: TGTGCCAGCACCTTAAGATTCCTAGCGGGAGTTTCCTACAATGAGCAGTTCTTC. Encoded protein: CASTLRFLAGVSYNEQFF.

There are many counts of this clonotype. J is TRBJ2-1 and V is TRBV10-1, with TRBD2 matching over 12 bases. Germline V gene lookup returns CDR1 WNHNN and CDR2 SYGVQD (reference sequence). The CDR3 is 15 residues long. Germline trimming cut 8 bases from V and 7 bases from J; bases unmatched to any gene: 9. CDR3 residues: CASGTGTSGSNEQFF. The CDR3 coding sequence is TGCGCCAGCGGCACCGGGACTAGCGGGTCGAATGAGCAGTTCTTC.

In this sample, this clonotype turned up a few times. The chain has TRBV27 and TRBJ2-7; 9 bases are shared with TRBD2. Per the germline V gene, CDR1 is MNHEY and CDR2 is SMNVEV (reference sequence). V shed 8 bases and J 3 bases; nucleotides not matched to a gene: 8. The CDR3 has 14 amino acids. CDR3 DNA sequence: TGTGCCAGCTGGCAGACTAGCGGATTCTACGAGCAGTACTTC. Protein: CASWQTSGFYEQYF.

This clonotype was seen only a few times. V usage is TRBV9 and J usage is TRBJ2-1, with D possibly being TRBD2 (6 bases). This CDR3 is 15 amino acids long. Per germline, CDR1 SGDLS and CDR2 YYNGEE. The ends were cut back, 3 bases at V and 5 bases at J, with 15 bases in the middle. The CDR3 DNA is TGTGCCAGCAGCGAAGGAGGGTATGCAAACAATGAGCAGTTCTTC. It translates to CASSEGGYANNEQFF.

This clonotype was recorded many times. The rearrangement joins TRBV30 to TRBJ2-5, with 8 bases matching TRBD2. The J segment lost 1 base and the V segment lost 1 base, leaving 5 bases of the junction unmatched. There are 15 residues in the CDR3. Germline CDR1 and CDR2: GTSNPN and SVGIG (reference sequence). In DNA, the CDR3 is TGTGCCTGGAGTGGGTCTAGCGGGCCCCAAGAGACCCAGTACTTC. The encoded protein is CAWSGSSGPQETQYF.

In its sample, this clonotype was seen many times. The chain is built from TRBV2 and TRBJ2-2; the match to TRBD2 covers 14 bases. The length of the CDR3 is 18 residues. V shed 6 bases and J 7 bases; nucleotides not matched to a gene: 13. Germline CDR1 reads SNHLY; CDR2 reads FYNNEI. The CDR3: CASRAFLGLAGAYGELFF. In DNA, the CDR3 is TGTGCCAGCAGGGCGTTCCTGGGACTAGCGGGAGCTTACGGGGAGCTGTTTTTT.

This clonotype was seen a few times. This sequence joins TRBV4-1 and TRBJ2-3; 8 bases align to TRBD2. CDR3 size: 14 residues. Germline values: CDR1 MGHRA, CDR2 YSYEKL. The V segment lost 4 bases and the J segment 6 bases; nucleotides outside the gene matches: 6. CDR3 DNA: TGCGCCAGCAGCCCACGGGAGGGCCTGGATACGCAGTATTTT. Translation gives CASSPREGLDTQYF.

This clonotype was found a few times. This rearrangement joins TRBV29-1 to TRBJ1-1; the match to TRBD1 covers 7 bases. V lost 2 bases and J lost 4; bases outside the gene matches: 7. The CDR3 has 14 amino acids. The V gene's germline CDR1 is SQVTM and CDR2 ANQGSEA. CDR3 region: CSVERDSITTEAFF. The CDR3 nucleotides read TGCAGCGTTGAAAGGGACAGCATAACCACTGAAGCTTTCTTT.

The rearrangement joins TRBV6-9 to TRBJ1-4; D gene unclear. V shed 3 bases and J shed 2 bases, with 13 bases lying between them. The CDR3 spans 16 residues. The germline gives CDR1 MNHGY, CDR2 SVAAGI. For the CDR3, the DNA is TGTGCCAGCAGTTACTCTGGTAGGGCGACTAATGAAAAACTGTTTTTT. Protein product: CASSYSGRATNEKLFF.

This chain links TRBV6-1 with TRBJ1-3; D may be TRBD1 (5 bases). CDR3 size: 14 residues. The V and J ends lost 6 bases and 0 bases respectively, with 9 bases between them. The germline gives CDR1 MNHNS, CDR2 SASEGT. CDR3 amino acids: CASRSGTSGNTIYF. Written as DNA, the CDR3 is TGTGCCAGCAGATCAGGGACCTCTGGAAACACCATATATTTT.

This clonotype was recorded many times. The gene calls are TRBV19 and TRBJ1-4, with 8 bases aligning to TRBD1. Per germline, CDR1 LNHDA and CDR2 SQIVND (reference sequence). The V segment lost 4 bases and the J segment 8 bases; nucleotides outside the gene matches: 6. The CDR3 consists of 14 residues. This chain's CDR3 is CASSTGTGEEKLFF. CDR3 in DNA: TGTGCCAGTAGTACCGGGACAGGTGAAGAAAAACTGTTTTTT.

This clonotype has a handful of counts. The chain employs TRBV12-3 or TRBV12-4 and TRBJ1-1, with D uncertain. Trimming stripped 2 bases from V and 4 bases from J, with 14 bases between. The CDR3 covers 15 residues. The CDR3 DNA is TGTGCCAGCAGTTTAATCACAGCCTGGGCCACTGAAGCTTTCTTT. Its translation: CASSLITAWATEAFF.

The chain joins TRBV10-3 to TRBJ1-6; TRBD1 might be the D (5 bases). This CDR3 has 15 residues. Germline V gene sequence: CDR1 ENHRY, CDR2 SYGVKD. The V end was cut by 3 bases, the J end by 5 bases, with 11 bases between. CDR3 loop: CAISDRGRDNSPLHF. DNA for the CDR3: TGTGCCATCAGTGATCGTGGCAGGGATAATTCACCCCTCCACTTT.

This clonotype was detected ten times or more. This sequence joins TRBV14 and TRBJ1-3; D not certain. Trimming shortened V by 0 bases and J by 0 bases, and 6 bases separated the two germline ends. Germline V gene lookup returns CDR1 SGHDN and CDR2 FVKESK. This CDR3 comprises 15 residues. CDR3 loop: CASSQEGSSGNTIYF. The CDR3 region has the DNA TGTGCCAGCAGCCAAGAAGGGTCCTCTGGAAACACCATATATTTT.

This clonotype was counted many times. The chain uses TRBV2 and TRBJ1-1; D might be TRBD1 (5 bases). Germline lookup yields CDR1 SNHLY and CDR2 FYNNEI. CDR3 length equals 15 residues. Trimming removed 7 bases from V and 4 bases from J, with 19 bases in between. The CDR3 sequence is CASTTQKTGGTEAFF. CDR3 nucleotides: TGTGCCAGCACTACCCAAAAGACTGGGGGCACTGAAGCTTTCTTT.

The table lists this clonotype with many counts. The V call is TRBV4-1, the J call TRBJ1-5, with D maybe TRBD1 (6 bases). V lost 5 bases, J lost 0 bases, and 11 bases lay in between. This CDR3 spans 15 amino acids. The germline V gene encodes CDR1 MGHRA and CDR2 YSYEKL. In nucleotides, the CDR3 is TGCGCCAGCAGCGACAGACAGGCTAGCAATCAGCCCCAGCATTTT. Translating gives CASSDRQASNQPQHF.